These 7 T cell receptor beta chains were all obtained from the same sample, sequenced in a study of early T cells in non-severe SARS-CoV-2 infection. One entry per CDR3 protein, called by TCRdb with MiXCR from the 5' RACE reads. The repertoire holds tens of thousands of distinct CDR3 sequences, around an eighth seen once, with less than 4.5% in the top ten. The material sequenced was whole blood. These receptors were obtained from an adult who was a healthcare worker with PCR-confirmed SARS-CoV-2 infection or an uninfected control (not recorded which).

This clonotype was counted between two and nine times. This chain links TRBV7-9 with TRBJ1-4; tentative D call: TRBD1 (5 bases). This CDR3 spans 14 amino acids. Germline V gene lookup returns CDR1 SEHNR and CDR2 FQNEAQ (reference sequence). The ends were cut back, 6 bases at V and 4 bases at J, with 12 bases in the middle. The CDR3 coding sequence is TGTGCCAGCAGTTTGGACAACAATAATGAAAAACTGTTTTTT. Translated, it gives CASSLDNNNEKLFF.

The chain joins TRBV7-9 to TRBJ2-5; TRBD2 matches 14 bases. Germline V gene sequence: CDR1 SEHNR, CDR2 FQNEAQ (reference sequence). J gave up 4 bases and V 0 bases, and 10 bases lay outside the gene matches. This CDR3 comprises 19 residues. Here the CDR3 reads CASSLASGLAGGKGETQYF. Written as DNA, the CDR3 is TGTGCCAGCAGCTTAGCATCTGGACTAGCGGGGGGTAAGGGAGAGACCCAGTACTTC. Filled out from reference TRBV7-9 and TRBJ2-5, the complete variable domain reads DTGVSQNPRHKITKRGQNVTFRCDPISEHNRLYWYRQTLGQGPEFLTYFQNEAQLEKSRLLSDRFSAERPKGSFSTLEIQRTEQGDSAMYLCASSLASGLAGGKGETQYFGPGTRLLVL.

This rearrangement joins TRBV24-1 to TRBJ2-1; no clear D gene. The CDR3 runs to 15 residues. The germline CDR1 and CDR2 sequences are KGHDR and SFDVKD. V lost 9 bases, J lost 1 base, and 15 bases lay in between. This chain's CDR3 is CATSDPSQSYNEQFF. The CDR3 bases are TGTGCCACCTCCGACCCTTCACAATCCTACAATGAGCAGTTCTTC.

Ten or more counts support this clonotype. V is TRBV5-1 and J is TRBJ2-3; D is unresolved. The V end lost 1 base, the J end lost 4 bases, and 10 bases lay between the germline ends. This CDR3 comprises 14 residues. CDR1 is SGHRS, CDR2 YFSETQ, per germline. CDR3 residues: CASSLPRRPDTQYF. CDR3 in DNA: TGCGCCAGCAGCTTGCCGCGACGTCCAGATACGCAGTATTTT.

The genes are TRBV7-2 and TRBJ2-5; 8 nucleotides line up with TRBD1. V was pared by 1 base and J by 4 bases, with 8 bases of the junction left unmatched. The germline V gene encodes CDR1 SGHTA and CDR2 FQGNSA. CDR3 length: 16 amino acids. In nucleotides, the CDR3 is TGTGCCAGCAGCTTAGGACAGGGGATGTCGGGAGAGACCCAGTACTTC. Its translation is CASSLGQGMSGETQYF. The whole variable domain, remainder taken from reference TRBV7-2 and TRBJ2-5, is GAGVSQSPSNKVTEKGKDVELRCDPISGHTALYWYRQSLGQGLEFLIYFQGNSAPDKSGLPSDRFSAERTGGSVSTLTIQRTQQEDSAVYLCASSLGQGMSGETQYFGPGTRLLVL.

This clonotype was detected only a few times. The V and J genes are TRBV6-5 and TRBJ1-6, with D possibly being TRBD1 (5 bases). Germline-derived CDR1 and CDR2 are MNHEY and SVGAGI. V was clipped by 7 bases and J by 4 bases, with 17 bases between them. CDR3 size: 16 residues. CDR3 protein: CASNEGQSHYNSPLHF. DNA of the CDR3: TGTGCCAGCAATGAGGGGCAGTCTCATTATAATTCACCCCTCCACTTT.

This clonotype was observed at least ten times. The rearrangement links TRBV29-1 to TRBJ2-5; 7 nucleotides line up with TRBD2. Germline CDR1 SQVTM, CDR2 ANQGSEA. This CDR3 has 13 residues. Unmatched junction bases numbered 13, after V lost 6 bases and J lost 9 bases. The CDR3 is CSVNDYFGGAQYF. The CDR3 region has the DNA TGCAGCGTCAACGACTATTTTGGGGGGGCCCAGTACTTC.